This paragraph covers one T cell receptor beta chain sequence. Profiled with immunoSEQ multiplex PCR; TCRdb holds only in-frame clones, not every one. The sample holds roughly 79,000 clones, about four fifths seen once. This sample is drawn from a study of blood T cell repertoires in COVID-19. Turning to the study itself: Sites in the United States, Italy and Spain provided acute and convalescent COVID-19 samples.

Germline values: CDR1 MNHEY, CDR2 SVGEGT. The CDR3 sequence is 14 residues long. Trimming removed 5 bases at V and 1 base at J, with 11 bases between. This TCR was recovered from a man between 45 and 60 years old with acute or convalescent COVID-19. This chain connects TRBV6-2 or TRBV6-3 to TRBJ2-5; perhaps TRBD1 as D (5 bases). The sample taken for sequencing was peripheral blood. Here the CDR3 reads CASSGPDSQETQYF. CDR3 bases: TGTGCCAGCAGTGGACCTGACAGCCAAGAGACCCAGTACTTC.